Listed here is a single TCR beta chain. Its antigen is not known. The CD4+ fraction was divided into a CD45RA+ naive subset and a CD45RA-negative memory subset. Measured with immunoSEQ multiplex PCR; TCRdb has only the in-frame clones, and not every one. The table includes about 1 million clones, approximately 76% detected once. This sample was included in a study of shared clonotypes between healthy human individuals. General study results and limits: Clonotypes shared by all four donors outscored non-shared clonotypes in generation probability. Researchers found naive subsets generally carried larger estimated richness than memory subsets. Enrolling few donors narrowed the genetic and exposure-history diversity that was represented.

The sequenced sample consisted of memory CD4+ T cells sorted from blood. Indicated subset: CD45RA-negative fraction. The clonotype comes from a man between 18 and 35 years old in good health.

CDR3: CASSLEGAGNIQYF. The CDR3 DNA sequence: TGCGCCAGCAGCTTGGAGGGGGCAGGGAACATTCAGTACTTC. The chain recombines TRBV5-1 with TRBJ2-4; the match to TRBD1 covers 7 bases. This CDR3 spans 14 amino acids. Trimming took 0 bases from V and 7 from J; bases not matched to a gene: 4. Germline lookup yields CDR1 SGHRS and CDR2 YFSETQ.